This T cell receptor (beta chain) comes out of a study of metastatic and nonmetastatic thyroid tumors. TCRdb ran MiXCR on the PCR reads. The data contain about 19,000 clones, 30% to 35% of them singletons. No patient received treatment before thyroid surgery. Deletions cut 4 bases from V and 5 bases from J, with 23 bases between. The CDR3 length is 17 residues. Germline V gives CDR1 MDHEN, CDR2 SYDVKM. This clone was counted only a few times. This TCR came from a female donor with papillary thyroid cancer or a benign thyroid nodule (not recorded which). Some clones in this sample may be carry-over from other donors' samples. The rearrangement uses TRBV28 and TRBJ1-2; a weak D match, TRBD1 (6 bases). The source material was adjacent normal tissue. The CDR3 bases are TGTGCCAGCAGTTCCTACGGGAGGGGGGGAAAGCAGTATGGCTACACCTTC. It translates to CASSSYGRGGKQYGYTF.